The 5 T cell receptor beta chains reported below all come from one sample, sequenced in a study of tumor-infiltrating lymphocytes in primary liver carcinoma. Without any cell sorting, roughly 18-30 mg of bulk tissue yielded co-extracted RNA and DNA. The investigators made TCR beta cDNA from 400 to 500 ng total RNA, using a constant-region primer. Modified slightly, ARM-PCR produced TCR beta libraries over three nested multiplex PCR rounds. It was with TRBV1-TRBV30 forward primers and a C-beta reverse primer that the first two PCR rounds were run, at roughly 10 cycles each. TCRdb processed the multiplex PCR reads anew with MiXCR; each CDR3 protein has one entry. Of approximately 110,000 distinct CDR3 sequences listed, under 65% are singletons. The sequenced material came from liver tumor tissue from sampling region 3. Indicated subset: tumor region T3, left-lateral pole. The receptors come from a woman in her fifties or sixties with primary liver carcinoma and hepatitis B virus infection.

On this clonotype: At one end, the junction sequence differs from germline, possibly due to a read error. The chain couples TRBV29-1 to TRBJ2-2, with 7 bases matching TRBD2. In germline, CDR1 is SQVTM, CDR2 ANQGSEA. The CDR3 length is 13 residues. The CDR3: CSVTGHSSGELYF. CDR3 DNA sequence: TGCAGCGTTACGGGGCACTCGAGCGGGGAGCTATATTTT.

This clonotype was seen more than once but under ten times. This sequence joins TRBV7-9 and TRBJ2-1; 8 bases are shared with TRBD2. The CDR3 is made up of 15 amino acids. The V gene end was trimmed by 2 bases and the J gene end by 4 bases; junction bases not matched to a gene: 4. The V gene's germline CDR1 is SEHNR and CDR2 FQNEAQ (reference sequence). The CDR3 here is CASSLQLADYNEQFF. DNA of the CDR3: TGTGCCAGCAGCTTACAACTAGCGGATTACAATGAGCAGTTCTTC.

There are a few counts of this clonotype. Here the CDR3 DNA reads TGTGCCTGGACACGGAGTCGGACAGTTTATAGCACAGATACGCAGTATTTT. It codes for CAWTRSRTVYSTDTQYF. This chain links TRBV30 with TRBJ2-3, with D possibly being TRBD1 (6 bases). Germline CDR1 reads GTSNPN; CDR2 reads SVGIG (reference sequence). Trimming took off 4 bases at V and 0 bases at J, with 20 bases between the two ends. The CDR3 runs 17 residues. The whole variable domain, filled in from reference TRBV30 and TRBJ2-3, reads SQTIHQWPATLVQPVGSPLSLECTVEGTSNPNLYWYRQAAGRGLQLLFYSVGIGQISSEVPQNLSASRPQDRQFILSSKKLLLSDSGFYLCAWTRSRTVYSTDTQYFGPGTRLTVL.

A remark on this clonotype: Since no conserved phenylalanine or tryptophan closes the CDR3, a read error is the likely cause. The rearrangement links TRBV4-1 to TRBJ1-6, with 12 bases that match TRBD1. Germline V CDR1 and CDR2: MGHRA, YSYEKL. The CDR3 length is 17 residues. The CDR3 here is CASSQVLGQGAYSPLHI. DNA for the CDR3: TGTGCCAGCAGCCAAGTATTGGGACAGGGGGCATATTCACCCCTCCACATT.

This clonotype was detected only a few times. The chain carries TRBV28 and TRBJ2-7; TRBD1 is a possible D gene (6 bases). Between the trimmed V and J ends, which lost 2 bases and 11 bases, there was a span of 25 bases. From germline, CDR1 is MDHEN and CDR2 SYDVKM. The CDR3 is 16 amino acids. Here the CDR3 reads CASSLVSGQQGMRKYF. The CDR3 DNA reads as TGTGCCAGCAGTTTAGTCTCCGGACAGCAGGGGATGAGAAAGTACTTC.